The clone carrying this T cell receptor beta chain was counted many times. The antigen is undetermined. Using its own MiXCR run on the 5' RACE reads, TCRdb lists one record per CDR3 protein. The sample carries under 140,000 distinct CDR3 sequences, around 12% recorded once. The record originates from a study of early T cells in non-severe SARS-CoV-2 infection. Across the whole study: Sequencing targeted bulk RNA from unsorted whole blood, leaving chains unpaired. General observations from the study: Anti-spike CD8 responses were favored in VDJdb matching, and private and CD4 specificities were missed.

Unmatched junction bases numbered 9, after V lost 4 bases and J lost 6 bases. Germline V gene lookup returns CDR1 SGHRS and CDR2 YFSETQ. The CDR3 is 15 residues long. The sample consisted of whole blood, taken at baseline. The TCR originated in an adult who was a healthcare worker with PCR-confirmed SARS-CoV-2 infection or an uninfected control (not recorded which). The chain uses TRBV5-1 and TRBJ1-2; 10 bases match TRBD1. The CDR3 nucleotides are TGCGCCAGCAGCCTAAATCCGGGACAGGGGAATGGCTACACCTTC. Its translation is CASSLNPGQGNGYTF.